This TCR beta chain was documented in a study of T-cell reconstitution after alpha-beta-depleted transplantation in children. Unique molecular identifiers were incorporated into the prepared TCRbeta library. TCRdb re-called the PCR reads with MiXCR, one entry per CDR3 protein. The sample contains 90,000 to 150,000 distinct CDR3 sequences, approximately 22% of which appear only once. In regard to this clonotype: Its cognate antigen is unknown.

Whole-study findings and limits: Once a year had passed after transplant, T-cell counts and diversity came mostly from newly produced T cells. Elevated TCRbeta diversity at day 60 was traced, in some patients, to surviving recipient T cells and thymic progenitors.

The receptor's source is a male patient between 2 and 10 years old who had a stem cell transplant for chronic granulomatous disease, so the T cells may come from the graft donor. Sequences were derived from PBMCs, mostly from graft donor cells, sampled 180 days after TCRalphabeta/CD19-depleted stem cell transplant.

CDR3 DNA: TGTGCCAGCAGTTTGGAGACTGTTGGTGAAGATACGCAGTATTTT. Its protein product is CASSLETVGEDTQYF. This chain links TRBV12-3 or TRBV12-4 with TRBJ2-3, with D uncertain. The CDR3 contains 15 residues. V was cut by 3 bases and J by 5 bases, with 15 bases left in between.